The 26 T cell receptor beta chains below all came from one sample that was sequenced in a study of OX40 agonist ivuxolimab in advanced cancers. Generated by immunoSEQ multiplex PCR, the TCRdb table keeps only in-frame clones and is missing some. The repertoire consists of about 46,000 clones, with approximately 86% occurring once and the leading ten covering roughly 10%. Sequenced material: CD4+ or CD8+ T cells sorted from blood, taken in a trial of the OX40 agonist ivuxolimab. The receptors here all came from an adult with an advanced solid tumor such as melanoma, head and neck, liver or kidney cancer.

The chain has TRBV11-2 and TRBJ1-1, with D tentatively TRBD1 (5 bases). The CDR3 contains 15 residues. V lost 1 base, J lost 1 base, and 10 bases lay in between. The germline CDR1 and CDR2 sequences are SGHAT and FQNNGV. CDR3 sequence (DNA): TGTGCCAGCAGCTTAGCCAGGGAAAAGAACACTGAAGCTTTCTTT. This gives the protein CASSLAREKNTEAFF.

The CDR3 DNA is TGTGCCAGCAGCTTAAGGGTTCACGAGCAGTACTTC. Protein sequence: CASSLRVHEQYF. The genes are TRBV11-2 and TRBJ2-7; no definite D call. CDR3 length equals 12 residues. Per the germline V gene, CDR1 is SGHAT and CDR2 is FQNNGV. V lost 2 bases and J 5 bases, leaving 7 bases between the germline ends.

This clone was observed once. This sequence joins TRBV6-1 and TRBJ2-7; either TRBD1 or TRBD2 may fit D (7 bases each). The CDR3 length is 15 residues. Trimming left V 10 bases short and J 5 bases short, with 24 bases between. Germline CDR1 reads MNHNS; CDR2 reads SASEGT. CDR3 DNA sequence: TGTGCCACCCCGACAGGGAAAGGACTAGTGGACGAGCAGTACTTC. The encoded protein is CATPTGKGLVDEQYF.

This clone was detected a few times. V usage is TRBV4-1 and J usage is TRBJ1-2; tentative D call: TRBD1 (5 bases). The germline gives CDR1 MGHRA, CDR2 YSYEKL. The CDR3 is 15 amino acids. V gave up 2 bases and J gave up 6 bases, with 16 bases separating them. CDR3 residues: CASSQRGNRDNGYTF. The DNA for the CDR3 is TGCGCCAGCAGCCAACGGGGGAATAGGGATAATGGCTACACCTTC.

J is TRBJ1-6 and V is TRBV30, with a possible D match to TRBD1 (5 bases). CDR1 is GTSNPN, CDR2 SVGIG, per germline (reference sequence). V was trimmed by 3 bases and J by 9 bases, leaving 12 bases between them. This CDR3 has 13 amino acids. CDR3 bases: TGTGCCTGGAGGCAGGGCCGGTTTTCACCCCTCCACTTT. This encodes CAWRQGRFSPLHF.

The chain uses TRBV11-2 and TRBJ2-7; TRBD2 might be the D (6 bases). Germline values: CDR1 SGHAT, CDR2 FQNNGV. V was trimmed by 1 base and J by 3 bases, leaving 16 bases between them. The CDR3 spans 16 residues. The CDR3, as DNA: TGTGCCAGCAGCTTAGGAACCGGGACTCTAATCTACGAGCAGTACTTC. Residues: CASSLGTGTLIYEQYF.

The chain links TRBV5-6 to TRBJ2-1; D tentatively reads TRBD1 or TRBD2 (5 bases each). The V gene lost 3 bases and the J gene lost 7 bases, with 11 bases spanning the gap. The CDR3 contains 13 residues. Germline CDR1 and CDR2: SGHDT and YYEEEE. CDR3: CASSSWDGNEQFF. CDR3 coding DNA: TGTGCCAGCAGCTCCTGGGACGGAAATGAGCAGTTCTTC.

The chain is built from TRBV28 and TRBJ2-1; maybe TRBD2 (6 bases). V was clipped by 2 bases and J by 4 bases, with 12 bases between them. CDR1 is MDHEN and CDR2 is SYDVKM in the germline V gene. This CDR3 region has 15 residues. CDR3 bases: TGTGCCAGCAGTTTAGGGACTTCCCTTTACAATGAGCAGTTCTTC. This gives the protein CASSLGTSLYNEQFF.

This clone was seen once. The V call is TRBV9, the J call TRBJ2-1; 8 nucleotides align to TRBD1. The CDR3 is 15 amino acids. CDR1 is SGDLS and CDR2 is YYNGEE in the germline V gene. Trimming took 3 bases from V and 6 from J; bases not matched to a gene: 8. CDR3: CASSASRGRINEQFF. In DNA form, the CDR3 reads TGTGCCAGCAGCGCGTCCAGGGGGCGCATCAATGAGCAGTTCTTC.

The chain joins TRBV27 to TRBJ1-5, with D uncertain. The CDR3 spans 15 residues. Trimming stripped 3 bases from V and 1 base from J, with 10 bases between. Germline CDR1 reads MNHEY; CDR2 reads SMNVEV (reference sequence). This chain's CDR3 is CASSFTPGSNQPQHF. In DNA, the CDR3 is TGTGCCAGCAGTTTCACACCGGGAAGCAATCAGCCCCAGCATTTT.

This chain joins TRBV7-6 and TRBJ2-5; D is ambiguous. This CDR3 region has 15 residues. CDR1 and CDR2 from the germline V gene are SGHVS and FNYEAQ. Trimming cost V 2 bases and J 0 bases, with 10 bases left between them. CDR3 sequence reads: CASSLRQPYQETQYF. CDR3 coding DNA: TGTGCCAGCAGCTTAAGGCAACCGTACCAAGAGACCCAGTACTTC.

The CDR3 is CASTGQNYGYTF. The CDR3 DNA is TGTGCCAGCACGGGACAGAACTATGGCTACACCTTC. V usage is TRBV18 and J usage is TRBJ1-2; TRBD1 agrees at 7 bases. The trim removed 8 bases at V and 2 bases at J, leaving 2 bases unmatched. The CDR3 runs to 12 residues. Germline lookup yields CDR1 KGHSH and CDR2 LQKENI.

The gene calls are TRBV5-4 and TRBJ1-1; D is unclear. The V gene's germline CDR1 is SGHNT and CDR2 YYREEE (reference sequence). The CDR3 contains 11 residues. Trimming left V 4 bases short and J 5 bases short, with 6 bases between. CDR3 loop: CASSLGTEAFF. CDR3 DNA: TGTGCCAGCAGCCTCGGGACTGAAGCTTTCTTT.

The chain recombines TRBV9 with TRBJ2-3; TRBD2 matches at 10 bases. The CDR3 is 15 amino acids. The germline V gene has CDR1 SGDLS and CDR2 YYNGEE. After removal of 5 bases from V and 2 bases from J, the junction contained 5 bases not matched to a gene. The CDR3 DNA is TGTGCCAGCAGTGATAGCGGGAGGCCCACAGATACGCAGTATTTT. This sequence encodes CASSDSGRPTDTQYF. Filled out from reference TRBV9 and TRBJ2-3, the complete variable domain reads DSGVTQTPKHLITATGQRVTLRCSPRSGDLSVYWYQQSLDQGLQFLIQYYNGEERAKGNILERFSAQQFPDLHSELNLSSLELGDSALYFCASSDSGRPTDTQYFGPGTRLTVL.

This clone was seen more than once but under ten times. Different DNA sequences within this sample yield the same CDR3. The chain combines TRBV5-4 with TRBJ2-3; 9 positions match TRBD2. Germline values: CDR1 SGHNT, CDR2 YYREEE (reference sequence). The CDR3 runs 17 residues. With 3 bases clipped from V and 6 bases from J, the junction kept 14 bases outside the gene matches. In DNA form, the CDR3 reads TGTGCCAGCAGCTCCCTTAGCGGGGGCCAAGGGTTGGATACGCAGTATTTT. Protein: CASSSLSGGQGLDTQYF.

The genes are TRBV6-1 and TRBJ2-7; no firm D call. CDR1 is MNHNS and CDR2 is SASEGT in the germline V gene. With 5 bases removed from V and 9 bases from J, the gap between germline ends came to 14 bases. The CDR3 is 12 residues long. For the CDR3, the DNA is TGTGCCAGCAGTCCGGACGACATGAGGCAGTACTTC. Amino acid sequence: CASSPDDMRQYF.

Concerning this clone: An end of the junction does not agree with germline; a read error may underlie this. The rearrangement joins TRBV7-2 to TRBJ2-7; maybe TRBD2 (7 bases). Germline V gene lookup returns CDR1 SGHTA and CDR2 FQGNSA. The CDR3 extends over 14 amino acids. In DNA, the CDR3 is TGTGCCAGCAGCTTCGGCGGGGGCCTACTAGAGACCGCCTTC. It yields the protein CASSFGGGLLETAF.

The count of this clone is one. The germline gene is not matched at one end of the junction; a read error may be the cause. The sample has other DNA sequences that encode this CDR3 too. The chain couples TRBV9 to TRBJ2-1; perhaps TRBD1 as D (5 bases). The CDR3 contains 14 residues. The germline CDR1 and CDR2 sequences are SGDLS and YYNGEE. In nucleotides, the CDR3 is TGTGCCAGCAGCGTAGGACAGTACGGTATTGAGCAATTCTTC. This codes for CASSVGQYGIEQFF. The complete variable domain, with remaining parts taken from reference TRBV9 and TRBJ2-1, reads DSGVTQTPKHLITATGQRVTLRCSPRSGDLSVYWYQQSLDQGLQFLIQYYNGEERAKGNILERFSAQQFPDLHSELNLSSLELGDSALYFCASSVGQYGIEQFFGPGTRLTVL.

The J gene is TRBJ1-5, the V gene TRBV9; no firm D call. Trimming stripped 4 bases from V and 3 bases from J, with 14 bases between. Germline CDR1 is SGDLS and CDR2 is YYNGEE. The CDR3 consists of 15 residues. CDR3 nucleotides: TGTGCCAGCAGCCCCCAGGCAGCGATCAATCAGCCCCAGCATTTT. Translated: CASSPQAAINQPQHF.

The J gene is TRBJ1-2, the V gene TRBV11-2; TRBD1 is a possible D gene (6 bases). The CDR3 contains 16 residues. Deletions cut 0 bases from V and 4 bases from J, with 15 bases between. Germline lookup yields CDR1 SGHAT and CDR2 FQNNGV. The CDR3 loop reads CASSLDNTGRIYGYTF. CDR3 bases: TGTGCCAGCAGCTTAGATAACACAGGGAGAATCTATGGCTACACCTTC.

This clone turned up a few times. The V call is TRBV4-2, the J call TRBJ1-1, with D perhaps matching TRBD1 (6 bases). V was shortened by 5 bases and J by 4 bases, with 14 bases between the two germline ends. Germline V gene sequence: CDR1 LGHNA, CDR2 YNFKEQ. CDR3 length: 14 amino acids. CDR3 sequence (DNA): TGTGCCAGCAGCTTAACAGGGCAGTCCACTGAAGCTTTCTTT. This codes for CASSLTGQSTEAFF.

The chain links TRBV25-1 to TRBJ2-7; no clear D gene. Trimming cost V 5 bases and J 7 bases, with 6 bases left between them. This CDR3 has 10 residues. Germline values: CDR1 MGHDK, CDR2 SYGVNS. In nucleotides, the CDR3 is TGTGCCAGCAGTAGTACTGAGCAGTACTTC. Amino acid sequence: CASSSTEQYF.

The chain has TRBV19 and TRBJ2-1, with unresolved D. The germline V gene has CDR1 LNHDA and CDR2 SQIVND (reference sequence). Trimming shortened V by 1 base and J by 2 bases, and 6 bases separated the two germline ends. CDR3 size: 14 residues. In nucleotides, the CDR3 is TGTGCCAGTAGTATAGGCAGCACCTACAATGAGCAGTTCTTC. Protein: CASSIGSTYNEQFF.

V is TRBV27 and J is TRBJ2-1, with TRBD2 as a possible D gene (5 bases). The CDR3 runs to 14 residues. Germline CDR1 MNHEY, CDR2 SMNVEV (reference sequence). The V and J ends lost 3 bases and 7 bases respectively, with 13 bases between them. The CDR3 sequence: CASSFSRGRNEQFF. In nucleotides, the CDR3 is TGTGCCAGCAGTTTCTCCCGCGGGCGAAATGAGCAGTTCTTC.

This clone was counted only a few times. The chain uses TRBV6-5 and TRBJ1-1, with D possibly TRBD1 on 5 matching bases. Trimming shortened V by 5 bases and J by 4 bases, and 11 bases separated the two germline ends. The length of the CDR3 is 13 residues. Per the germline V gene, CDR1 is MNHEY and CDR2 is SVGAGI. The CDR3 protein is CASSPRGSTEAFF. CDR3 coding DNA: TGTGCCAGCAGTCCTAGGGGATCCACTGAAGCTTTCTTT.

The sample holds a few counts of this clone. This chain links TRBV12-1 with TRBJ1-2; the table names TRBD1, a call not compared with the DNA. TRBV12-1 is given as a pseudogene. The CDR3 loop spans 13 amino acids. The CDR3 nucleotides read TGTGCCAGCAGCTTTCCAGATAAATATGGCTACACCTTC. Protein sequence: CASSFPDKYGYTF.